These 20 T cell receptor beta chains share one sample of origin, sequenced in a study of blood T cell repertoires in COVID-19. Profiled with immunoSEQ multiplex PCR; TCRdb holds only in-frame clones, not every one. This table has 60,000 to 80,000 clones, around 80% appearing once. Source material: peripheral blood. These receptor sequences come from a man between 45 and 60 years old with COVID-19, enrolled during active disease.

The chain carries TRBV30 and TRBJ2-7; D perhaps matches TRBD1 (5 bases). CDR3 length: 12 amino acids. Germline loops: CDR1 GTSNPN, CDR2 SVGIG (reference sequence). The V end was cut by 5 bases, the J end by 3 bases, with 11 bases between. The CDR3 DNA follows: TGTGCCTGGGACTCCACAGGCTACGAGCAGTACTTC. Translating it yields CAWDSTGYEQYF. The full variable domain, rest sourced from reference TRBV30 and TRBJ2-7, is SQTIHQWPATLVQPVGSPLSLECTVEGTSNPNLYWYRQAAGRGLQLLFYSVGIGQISSEVPQNLSASRPQDRQFILSSKKLLLSDSGFYLCAWDSTGYEQYFGPGTRLTVT.

The chain links TRBV18 to TRBJ2-6, with a possible D match to TRBD2 (5 bases). The CDR3 runs 14 residues. The V end was cut by 4 bases, the J end by 4 bases, with 8 bases between. Germline lookup yields CDR1 KGHSH and CDR2 LQKENI. DNA of the CDR3: TGTGCCAGCTCACAATCGGGAGGGGCCAACGTCCTGACTTTC. It codes for CASSQSGGANVLTF.

V and J are TRBV30 and TRBJ1-5; D might be TRBD1 (6 bases). V lost 5 bases and J 7 bases, leaving 15 bases between the germline ends. This CDR3 contains 13 residues. Germline-derived CDR1 and CDR2 are GTSNPN and SVGIG (reference sequence). DNA of the CDR3: TGTGCCTGGGCTCGGGACACTCAACAGCCCCAGCATTTT. Amino acid sequence: CAWARDTQQPQHF.

This chain joins TRBV6-4 and TRBJ2-1; 11 bases agree with TRBD1. Germline CDR1 reads MRHNA; CDR2 reads SNTAGT. Trimming removed 4 bases from V and 7 bases from J; junction bases left unmatched: 9. The CDR3 has 16 amino acids. CDR3 nucleotides: TGTGCCAGCAGTGCCCCGGGACAGGGGGGAAGGAATGAGCAGTTCTTC. Amino acids: CASSAPGQGGRNEQFF.

This chain links TRBV6-2 or TRBV6-3 with TRBJ1-1; possibly TRBD1 for D (5 bases). Germline loops: CDR1 MNHEY, CDR2 SVGEGT. CDR3 length equals 13 residues. V was cut by 2 bases and J by 6 bases, with 10 bases left in between. The CDR3 protein is CASSYRGLAEAFF. The CDR3 bases are TGTGCCAGCAGTTACAGGGGTCTGGCTGAAGCTTTCTTT.

A word on this clone: Other DNA sequences of this sample code for an identical CDR3. The V call is TRBV2, the J call TRBJ2-7, with D unclear. The CDR3 loop spans 11 amino acids. Trimming removed 5 bases at V and 3 bases at J, with 5 bases between. Germline CDR1 reads SNHLY; CDR2 reads FYNNEI. CDR3 amino acids: CASSYFYEQYF. DNA for the CDR3: TGTGCCAGCAGTTATTTCTACGAGCAGTACTTC.

The gene calls are TRBV7-2 and TRBJ2-7; tentative D call: TRBD2 (5 bases). V gave up 3 bases and J gave up 7 bases, with 16 bases separating them. This CDR3 is 14 amino acids long. Germline CDR1 is SGHTA and CDR2 is FQGNSA. This chain's CDR3 is CASSFIKDSREQYF. For the CDR3, the DNA is TGTGCCAGCAGCTTTATAAAGGACTCACGAGAGCAGTACTTC.

The chain uses TRBV12-3 or TRBV12-4 and TRBJ2-7; the D gene is possibly TRBD1 (5 bases). The CDR3 runs 13 residues. V was trimmed by 1 base and J by 2 bases, leaving 6 bases between them. Written as DNA, the CDR3 is TGTGCCAGCAGTTTAGGGACACCCTACGAGCAGTACTTC. Residues: CASSLGTPYEQYF.

The chain combines TRBV28 with TRBJ1-1, with D perhaps matching TRBD1 (6 bases). The CDR3 is made up of 15 amino acids. Germline-derived CDR1 and CDR2 are MDHEN and SYDVKM. V was cut by 5 bases and J by 1 base, with 14 bases left in between. Written as DNA, the CDR3 is TGTGCCAGCAGTCCCTCCGGGACACCGAACACTGAAGCTTTCTTT. This translates into CASSPSGTPNTEAFF.

This rearrangement joins TRBV14 to TRBJ2-3; the match to TRBD1 covers 7 bases. The CDR3 totals 15 residues. The germline V gene encodes CDR1 SGHDN and CDR2 FVKESK. V trimming: 3 bases; J trimming: 2 bases; junction bases outside the gene matches: 5. The CDR3 spells CASSQLDRATDTQYF. In nucleotides, the CDR3 is TGTGCCAGCAGCCAGTTAGACAGGGCCACAGATACGCAGTATTTT.

This clone was observed a few times. The rearrangement uses TRBV5-1 and TRBJ1-6; 9 bases are shared with TRBD1. Germline-derived CDR1 and CDR2 are SGHRS and YFSETQ. V was clipped by 5 bases and J by 7 bases; unmatched bases: 7. This CDR3 spans 15 amino acids. In nucleotides, the CDR3 is TGCGCCAGCAGACCTGGACAGGGGTCGAATTCACCCCTCCACTTT. Translating gives CASRPGQGSNSPLHF.

The chain has TRBV29-1 and TRBJ1-1, with TRBD1 as a possible D gene (6 bases). Germline CDR1 SQVTM, CDR2 ANQGSEA. The CDR3 consists of 12 residues. V was shortened by 7 bases and J by 4 bases, with 13 bases between the two germline ends. CDR3 amino acids: CSAEGGPTEAFF. CDR3 nucleotides: TGCAGCGCCGAGGGGGGGCCCACTGAAGCTTTCTTT.

V and J are TRBV5-6 and TRBJ2-1; 12 bases align to TRBD2. Germline V CDR1 and CDR2: SGHDT, YYEEEE. The CDR3 consists of 16 residues. Trimming removed 2 bases from V and 9 bases from J; junction bases left unmatched: 9. The CDR3 reads CASSLLAGGIQFEQFF. The DNA for the CDR3 is TGTGCCAGCAGCTTACTAGCGGGAGGCATACAATTTGAGCAGTTCTTC.

This clone was seen more than once but under ten times. The rearrangement uses TRBV7-9 and TRBJ2-2; 7 bases are shared with TRBD2. The germline gives CDR1 SEHNR, CDR2 FQNEAQ (reference sequence). V was clipped by 3 bases and J by 3 bases; unmatched bases: 7. The CDR3 length is 16 residues. CDR3 loop: CASSFPSSGDTGELFF. DNA for the CDR3: TGTGCCAGCAGCTTCCCCTCAAGCGGGGACACCGGGGAGCTGTTTTTT. Variable domain in full (rest from reference TRBV7-9 and TRBJ2-2): DTGVSQNPRHKITKRGQNVTFRCDPISEHNRLYWYRQTLGQGPEFLTYFQNEAQLEKSRLLSDRFSAERPKGSFSTLEIQRTEQGDSAMYLCASSFPSSGDTGELFFGEGSRLTVL.

With respect to this clone: This specimen includes other DNA sequences encoding the same CDR3. V gene TRBV30 combines with J gene TRBJ1-5; D may be TRBD1 (5 bases). Germline V gene lookup returns CDR1 GTSNPN and CDR2 SVGIG (reference sequence). Trimming took off 0 bases at V and 2 bases at J, with 5 bases between the two ends. This CDR3 is built from 13 residues. The CDR3 sequence is CAWSVQGNQPQHF. The CDR3 DNA is TGTGCCTGGAGTGTACAGGGCAATCAGCCCCAGCATTTT. The whole variable domain, filled in from reference TRBV30 and TRBJ1-5, reads SQTIHQWPATLVQPVGSPLSLECTVEGTSNPNLYWYRQAAGRGLQLLFYSVGIGQISSEVPQNLSASRPQDRQFILSSKKLLLSDSGFYLCAWSVQGNQPQHFGDGTRLSIL.

The CDR3 nucleotides read TGCGCCAGCAGCTTGGCCTTGACCGGGTCTCTGGTTTTTGGCTACACCTTC. Translation gives CASSLALTGSLVFGYTF. The chain is built from TRBV5-1 and TRBJ1-2; D is unresolved. Germline V CDR1 and CDR2: SGHRS, YFSETQ. The CDR3 spans 17 residues. Trimming stripped 0 bases from V and 7 bases from J, with 22 bases between.

V is TRBV28 and J is TRBJ2-7; possible D gene TRBD1, 6 bases. Germline loops: CDR1 MDHEN, CDR2 SYDVKM. V gave up 5 bases and J gave up 2 bases, with 13 bases separating them. The CDR3 totals 14 residues. CDR3: CASSPQGTPYEQYF. CDR3 DNA: TGTGCCAGCAGTCCACAAGGGACACCCTACGAGCAGTACTTC.

The V gene is TRBV7-3, the J gene TRBJ2-3, with D tentatively TRBD2 (6 bases). Germline loops: CDR1 SGHTA, CDR2 FQGTGA. The CDR3 extends over 15 amino acids. The V end lost 2 bases, the J end lost 9 bases, and 18 bases lay between the germline ends. The CDR3 loop reads CASSLAGTASETQYF. The CDR3 DNA follows: TGTGCCAGCAGCTTAGCAGGAACGGCTAGCGAGACGCAGTATTTT.

The V call is TRBV5-6, the J call TRBJ1-3; D is undetermined. Germline V lookup: CDR1 SGHDT, CDR2 YYEEEE. Trimming took off 3 bases at V and 2 bases at J, with 12 bases between the two ends. The CDR3 covers 15 residues. The CDR3 DNA reads TGTGCCAGCAGCTCGGGTGGTTTTCCTGGAAACACCATATATTTT. Its protein is CASSSGGFPGNTIYF.

The sample holds one count of this clone. This rearrangement joins TRBV7-2 to TRBJ2-3, with a weak D call TRBD2 (6 bases). Germline assignment: CDR1 SGHTA and CDR2 FQGNSA. This CDR3 contains 16 residues. V was trimmed by 6 bases and J by 2 bases, leaving 18 bases between them. CDR3 sequence (DNA): TGTGCCAGCAGTTATCCCGGGACTTCTATCACAGATACGCAGTATTTT. This codes for CASSYPGTSITDTQYF.